Listed below are T cell receptor beta chains from one sample, sequenced in a study of cytomegalovirus exposure and HLA in healthy donors. Produced via immunoSEQ multiplex PCR; TCRdb's table is partial and in-frame only. In the table there are approximately 190,000 clones, 70% to 85% of which are singletons. Material for sequencing was PBMCs. The receptors were gathered from a man aged 40-55 years in good health and CMV-seropositive. CDR3s include the opening cysteine and the closing phenylalanine or tryptophan. D genes are given only for firm matches. The size field is filled for only some rows; it gives once, few, many or a size class.

size	V	J	D	DNA	CDR3
.	TRBV30	TRBJ2-7	TRBD2	TGTGCCTGGAGTGTGGGACTAGGAAGCTCCTACGAGCAGTACTTC	CAWSVGLGSSYEQYF
.	TRBV4-1	TRBJ2-3	.	TGCGCCAGCAGCCATCGCCTCACTAGCACAGATACGCAGTATTTT	CASSHRLTSTDTQYF
.	TRBV10-3	TRBJ1-2	.	TGTGCCATCTCCCCCGAAGGGAGCGCGACTGGCTACACCTTC	CAISPEGSATGYTF
.	TRBV6-6	TRBJ1-1	TRBD1	TGTGCCAGCATCTCACAGGGGATGAACACTGAAGCTTTCTTT	CASISQGMNTEAFF
.	TRBV6-6	TRBJ1-1	.	TGTGCCAGCAGTTCCGACACTGAAGCTTTCTTT	CASSSDTEAFF
once	TRBV28	TRBJ2-7	TRBD1	TGTGCCAGCAGTCTAGGGACAGTCACACACGAGCAGTACTTC	CASSLGTVTHEQYF
.	TRBV10-2	TRBJ1-1	.	TGCGCCAGCAGTCAACGACAGGAGAACACTGAAGCTTTCTTT	CASSQRQENTEAFF
once	TRBV4-1	TRBJ1-1	.	TGCGCCAGCAGCCAAGGGCAGGGGAGTACTGAAGCTTTCTTT	CASSQGQGSTEAFF
.	TRBV7-3	TRBJ2-5	TRBD1	TGTGCCAGCAGCTCTACAGGGGCAGGGGGAGAGACCCAGTACTTC	CASSSTGAGGETQYF
few	TRBV5-4	TRBJ2-1	.	TGTGCCAGCAGCTTAGCGACTACCGGATACAATGAGCAGTTCTTC	CASSLATTGYNEQFF
.	TRBV6-6	TRBJ1-5	TRBD1	TGTGCCAGCAGTTCACAGGGGCACAAGCAGCCCCAGCATTTT	CASSSQGHKQPQHF
.	TRBV5-1	TRBJ2-7	.	TGCGCCAGCAGCTTTACTAGTGGCCCCTACGAGCAGTACTTC	CASSFTSGPYEQYF
.	TRBV6-1	TRBJ2-3	.	TGTGCCAGCGGAGGCCTTCGGCAGAGCACAGATACGCAGTATTTT	CASGGLRQSTDTQYF
.	TRBV10-1	TRBJ2-2	TRBD2	TGCGCCAGCAGTTCTAGCGGGGCCGGGGAGCTGTTTTTT	CASSSSGAGELFF
.	TRBV5-6	TRBJ1-6	.	TGTGCCAGCAGCTCTTCAGTGGGCAAGTATAATTCACCCCTCCACTTT	CASSSSVGKYNSPLHF
.	TRBV11-2	TRBJ2-7	.	TGTGCCAGCAGCCCTCTACAGGGTCTTTACTTC	CASSPLQGLYF
once	TRBV7-9	TRBJ2-7	.	TGTGCCAGCAGCTTACGCGACAGGTCCTACGAGCAGTACTTC	CASSLRDRSYEQYF
.	TRBV6-5	TRBJ2-1	TRBD2	TGTGCCAGCACCAAAGCGGGAGGGAATGAGCAGTTCTTC	CASTKAGGNEQFF
once	TRBV30	TRBJ1-1	.	TGTGCCTGGAGTAAGGGGCCCACCACTGAAGCTTTCTTT	CAWSKGPTTEAFF
.	TRBV4-3	TRBJ2-1	TRBD2	TGCGCCAGCAGCCAAGATGGGACTAGCTTGGTCAATGAGCAGTTCTTC	CASSQDGTSLVNEQFF
once	TRBV28	TRBJ1-5	TRBD1	TGTGCCAGCAGTTCTTGGAAGCAAGGGACAGGCAATCAGCCCCAGCATTTT	CASSSWKQGTGNQPQHF
.	TRBV6-1	TRBJ1-5	.	TGTGCCAGCAGTGAAACCCCGGGCAGGGTTGGTCAGCCCCAGCATTTT	CASSETPGRVGQPQHF
.	TRBV29-1	TRBJ2-2	.	TGCAGCGTAGGAGACAGCGCGAACACCGGGGAGCTGTTTTTT	CSVGDSANTGELFF
.	TRBV14	TRBJ1-1	TRBD1	TGTGCCAGCAGCCGAACGACAGGGTGGGACACTGAAGCTTTCTTT	CASSRTTGWDTEAFF
.	TRBV13	TRBJ2-7	.	TGTGCCAGCAGCCCATGGCCCTCCTACGAGCAGTACTTC	CASSPWPSYEQYF
.	TRBV4-3	TRBJ1-1	TRBD1	TGCGCCAGCAGCCTAGGACAGGGGGTAGGGGACACTGAAGCTTTCTTT	CASSLGQGVGDTEAFF
.	TRBV29-1	TRBJ2-2	TRBD2	TGCAGCGTGTCTAGCGGGATTAACACCGGGGAGCTGTTTTTT	CSVSSGINTGELFF
.	TRBV19	TRBJ2-6	TRBD1	TGTGCCAGTAGCGCCCTAGCGGACAGGGGGCCCCCCTCTGGGGCCAACGTCCTGACTTTC	CASSALADRGPPSGANVLTF
.	TRBV13	TRBJ1-3	.	TGTGCCAGCAGCTCAGGACAGGGAAACACCATATATTTT	CASSSGQGNTIYF
.	TRBV2	TRBJ2-7	.	TGTGCCAGCAGTGCCCAGGGGAGCTCCTACGAGCAGTACTTC	CASSAQGSSYEQYF
.	TRBV6-1	TRBJ2-1	.	TGTGCCAGCACAATAAGTCAGATCTCCTACAATGAGCAGTTCTTC	CASTISQISYNEQFF
once	TRBV5-6	TRBJ2-5	.	TGTGCCAGCAGCTTGGCGGGTGGAGCCTTGGGAGAGACCCAGTACTTC	CASSLAGGALGETQYF
.	TRBV13	TRBJ1-3	.	TGTGCCAGCAGCTTAGGTTACAGCTCTGGAAACACCATATATTTT	CASSLGYSSGNTIYF
.	TRBV7-9	TRBJ2-7	.	TGTGCCAGCAGCCACCAGGTTGAAGAGCAGTACTTC	CASSHQVEEQYF
few	TRBV5-1	TRBJ1-3	TRBD1	TGCGCCAGCAGCTTGGTGGGGACAGGGGGCATCTCTGGAAACACCATATATTTT	CASSLVGTGGISGNTIYF
.	TRBV5-1	TRBJ2-1	.	TGCGCCAGCAGCTTGGTCAGGGAAAATGAGCAGTTCTTC	CASSLVRENEQFF
.	TRBV28	TRBJ1-2	.	TGTGCCAGCAGTTTTGGCAGTGATAACTATGGCTACACCTTC	CASSFGSDNYGYTF
.	TRBV7-9	TRBJ2-1	.	TGTGCCAGCAGCCCCACCCCAGGGTCATCCTACAATGAGCAGTTCTTC	CASSPTPGSSYNEQFF
.	TRBV18	TRBJ2-2	TRBD1	TGTGCCAGCTCAGCAACATCCTCTACAGGGGGCGAGAACACCGGGGAGCTGTTTTTT	CASSATSSTGGENTGELFF
.	TRBV7-8	TRBJ2-5	TRBD2	TGTGCCAGCAGCTTAGAACTAGCGGGAGGGCGTCAAGAGACCCAGTACTTC	CASSLELAGGRQETQYF